The source of this T cell receptor beta chain is a study of T-cell reconstitution after alpha-beta-depleted transplantation in children. The study's findings and limits: It was reported that alpha-beta T cells came from several hundred expanded graft clones (about two months after transplant). Hyperexpanded clones declined; after one year, newly produced T cells mostly supplied diversity. Some patients owed their high day-60 TCRbeta diversity to surviving recipient T cells and thymic progenitors.

This clonotype was detected many times. As yet, its antigen is unknown. The CDR3 is 12 residues long. CDR1 and CDR2 from the germline V gene are SGHTA and FQGNSA. Trimming took 2 bases from V and 5 from J, leaving 7 bases between them. Unique molecular identifiers were incorporated during preparation of the TCRbeta library. From the PCR reads, TCRdb called clonotypes with MiXCR, one entry per CDR3 protein. This table has about 110,000 distinct CDR3 sequences, approximately 6.4% appearing once. The receptor's source is a male patient between 2 and 10 years old who had a stem cell transplant for acute lymphoblastic leukemia, so the T cells may come from the graft donor. The chain is built from TRBV7-2 and TRBJ2-7; D remains ambiguous. This sample comprised PBMCs, mostly from graft donor cells, obtained 360 days after TCRalphabeta/CD19-depleted stem cell transplant. As DNA, the CDR3 is TGTGCCAGCAGCTTAAAGGGCGACGAGCAGTACTTC. It translates to CASSLKGDEQYF.